This T cell receptor (beta chain) was captured in a study of post-analysis software for immune sequencing data. Prepared TCR beta cDNA libraries contained unique molecular identifiers. TCRdb itself ran the PCR reads through MiXCR, one entry per CDR3 protein. Counted here are around 400,000 distinct CDR3 sequences, approximately 33% occurring once; the ten biggest clones make up over 10%. CDR1 SGHDT and CDR2 YYEEEE come from the germline V gene. The CDR3 is 11 residues long. Trimming stripped 0 bases from V and 10 bases from J, with 5 bases between. Study findings and constraints: Four or five TRBV segments occurring more often in patients than controls included TRBV5-6, TRBV5-1 and TRBV20-1.

Comment on this clonotype: Its specificity is unknown.

This chain connects TRBV5-6 to TRBJ2-1, with no clear D. The material sequenced was blood. This TCR came from a girl under 18 with multiple sclerosis. This CDR3 reads CASSLDTEQFF. CDR3 sequence (DNA): TGTGCCAGCAGCTTGGATACAGAGCAGTTCTTC.